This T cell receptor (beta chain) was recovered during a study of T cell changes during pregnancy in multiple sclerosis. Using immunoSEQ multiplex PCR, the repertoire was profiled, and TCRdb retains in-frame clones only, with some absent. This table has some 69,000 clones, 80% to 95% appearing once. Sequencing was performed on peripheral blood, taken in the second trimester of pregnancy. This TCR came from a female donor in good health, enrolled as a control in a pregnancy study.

In DNA, the CDR3 is TGTGCCAGCAGTTTACAGGGGGGCAGAAGCTATGGCTACACCTTC. It encodes CASSLQGGRSYGYTF. The V gene is TRBV28, the J gene TRBJ1-2; 7 nucleotides agree with TRBD1. Trimming cost V 2 bases and J 4 bases; bases outside gene matches: 7. The CDR3 runs 15 residues. Germline CDR1 and CDR2: MDHEN and SYDVKM.